This T cell receptor beta chain was obtained from a study of regulatory T cells in long-lasting Graves disease. A word on this clonotype: The antigen is unknown. At one end the junction does not follow the germline gene, possibly because of a read error.

Arm-PCR with iRepertoire HTBI primers amplified the CDR3 regions for these TCR beta libraries. TCRdb re-called the multiplex PCR reads with MiXCR, one entry per CDR3 protein. This repertoire shows 350,000 to 500,000 distinct CDR3 sequences, roughly 15% found once; its top ten account for over 8.5%. Study-wide findings and caveats: Persistent disease was associated with favored TRBV28 usage and with favored use of TRBJ1-2 and TRBJ2-5.

CDR3 length: 16 amino acids. Looked up from germline, CDR1 is SGHAT and CDR2 is FQNNGV. Time point noted: newly diagnosed GD, antithyroid drugs for less than 3 months. Scientists built the TCR library using RNA that was extracted from PBMCs. The patients were drawn from one endocrinology department in Xi'an, China. These data were also filed under a second study, of T cells in Graves' hyperthyroidism and ophthalmopathy. That report adds: In blood, most of the thyroid clonotypes expanded above 0.001 were also present.

The specimen comprised peripheral blood mononuclear cells (PBMCs), sampled at new diagnosis, from a patient treated with antithyroid drugs. The rearrangement links TRBV11-2 to TRBJ2-2; a weak D match, TRBD1 (6 bases). The TCR originated in a woman aged 25 to 39 with Graves disease. CDR3: CASSLDEAGDAGEPFF. The CDR3 DNA reads TGTGCCAGCAGCTTAGATGAGGCAGGGGATGCCGGGGAGCCGTTTTTT. The entire variable domain, with the rest obtained from reference TRBV11-2 and TRBJ2-2, is as follows: EAGVAQSPRYKIIEKRQSVAFWCNPISGHATLYWYQQILGQGPKLLIQFQNNGVVDDSQLPKDRFSAERLKGVDSTLKIQPAKLEDSAVYLCASSLDEAGDAGEPFFGEGSRLTVL.